The 20 T cell receptor beta chains reported below all come from one sample, sequenced in a study of circulating CD8 cells and anti-PD-1 response in melanoma. Using around 14 ng of total RNA, TCR libraries were made with the QIAseq Immune Repertoire TCR panel. Using its own MiXCR run on the reads, TCRdb lists one record per CDR3 protein. The profile shows around 500 distinct CDR3 sequences, about a tenth of them singletons. Sorting of live CD3+CD8+TCRalphabeta+ cells by PD-1 and/or TIGIT gave four subsets. The input for sequencing was CD8+ T cells from PBMCs, taken at baseline or after one month of anti-PD-1 therapy (not recorded which). Receptor source: a human donor with melanoma.

This clonotype is labeled as medium-sized. The chain links TRBV9 to TRBJ2-1; 10 bases align to TRBD1. The length of the CDR3 is 16 residues. The ends lost 4 bases at V and 4 bases at J; junction bases unmatched: 8. Germline CDR1 and CDR2: SGDLS and YYNGEE. CDR3 sequence reads: CASSTSGTGVYNEQFF. The CDR3, as DNA: TGTGCCAGCAGCACATCCGGGACAGGGGTATACAATGAGCAGTTCTTC.

This clonotype is deemed medium-sized. The genes are TRBV2 and TRBJ2-7; a possible D gene is TRBD2 (5 bases). Germline V CDR1 and CDR2: SNHLY, FYNNEI. The V end was cut by 7 bases, the J end by 1 base, with 8 bases between. This CDR3 region has 12 residues. The CDR3 here is CASKWRSYEQYF. Written as DNA, the CDR3 is TGTGCCAGCAAGTGGAGGTCCTACGAGCAGTACTTC. Combining the CDR3 with reference TRBV2 and TRBJ2-7 gives the whole variable domain EPEVTQTPSHQVTQMGQEVILRCVPISNHLYFYWYRQILGQKVEFLVSFYNNEISEKSEIFDDQFSVERPDGSNFTLKIRSTKLEDSAMYFCASKWRSYEQYFGPGTRLTVT.

By sample fraction, this clonotype is medium-sized (0.01 to 0.1%). The chain has TRBV3-1 and TRBJ2-7; D is uncertain. Trimming shortened V by 3 bases and J by 1 base, and 7 bases separated the two germline ends. The CDR3 has 13 residues. The germline V gene has CDR1 LGHDT and CDR2 YNNKEL (reference sequence). Here the CDR3 DNA reads TGTGCCAGCAGCCACGAAGATTCCTACGAGCAGTACTTC. The encoded protein is CASSHEDSYEQYF.

The rearrangement links TRBV28 to TRBJ2-3; TRBD2 might be the D (5 bases). V was clipped by 5 bases and J by 4 bases, with 16 bases between them. CDR3 length: 15 residues. Germline V gene lookup returns CDR1 MDHEN and CDR2 SYDVKM. The CDR3 here is CASSPSGLRADTQYF. The CDR3 DNA reads as TGTGCCAGCAGTCCTTCGGGGTTGAGGGCAGATACGCAGTATTTT.

In this sample, this clonotype is medium-sized. The chain recombines TRBV11-2 with TRBJ2-5, with 8 nucleotides matching TRBD2. This CDR3 region has 15 residues. Germline-derived CDR1 and CDR2 are SGHAT and FQNNGV. V trimming: 0 bases; J trimming: 5 bases; junction bases outside the gene matches: 5. The CDR3 DNA reads TGTGCCAGCAGCTTAGAGGCTAGCGGGCGGGAGACCCAGTACTTC. Encoded protein: CASSLEASGRETQYF.

In its sample, this clonotype is large. The chain has TRBV5-6 and TRBJ1-1; weak D call: TRBD1 (5 bases). The V gene's germline CDR1 is SGHDT and CDR2 YYEEEE. Between the trimmed V and J ends, which lost 4 bases and 6 bases, there was a span of 16 bases. The length of the CDR3 is 14 residues. The CDR3 here is CASSVWATVPEAFF. In DNA form, the CDR3 reads TGTGCCAGCAGCGTGTGGGCGACAGTTCCTGAAGCTTTCTTT.

By share of the sample, this clonotype is medium-sized. This chain uses TRBV19 with TRBJ1-1, with TRBD1 identical over 9 bases. Germline V gene data show CDR1 as LNHDA and CDR2 as SQIVND (reference sequence). The CDR3 length is 15 residues. The J segment lost 10 bases and the V segment lost 3 bases, leaving 12 bases of the junction unmatched. The CDR3 spells CASSMDRGFGLRAFF. CDR3 nucleotide sequence: TGTGCCAGTAGTATGGACAGGGGATTCGGTTTACGAGCTTTCTTT.

A few counts support this clonotype. The chain uses TRBV5-1 and TRBJ1-2, with no clear D. Per germline, CDR1 SGHRS and CDR2 YFSETQ. Trimming cost V 1 base and J 2 bases, with 12 bases left between them. CDR3 length equals 15 residues. CDR3: CASSLSAGTNYGYTF. CDR3 DNA: TGCGCCAGCAGCTTGTCGGCGGGAACAAACTATGGCTACACCTTC.

Judged by abundance, this clonotype is medium-sized. This chain joins TRBV7-2 and TRBJ2-3; 11 nucleotides agree with TRBD2. Germline V CDR1 and CDR2: SGHTA, FQGNSA. Losses at the gene ends were 1 base for V and 2 bases for J; bases not matched to a gene: 8. This CDR3 spans 18 amino acids. CDR3 coding DNA: TGTGCCAGCAGCTTAGGAATAGCGGGGGGGCGGTACACAGATACGCAGTATTTT. As protein: CASSLGIAGGRYTDTQYF.

This clonotype is medium-sized in the sample. The chain recombines TRBV4-3 with TRBJ2-4; tentatively, D is TRBD2 (6 bases). Per germline, CDR1 LGHNA and CDR2 YSLEER. Trimming cost V 0 bases and J 9 bases, with 24 bases left between them. The CDR3 is 18 residues long. DNA for the CDR3: TGCGCCAGCAGCCAAGATTCGGCCAGCGCTCTGACCGGGGGCATTCAGTACTTC. Translation: CASSQDSASALTGGIQYF.

By sample share, this clonotype is medium-sized (0.01 to 0.1%). The chain links TRBV9 to TRBJ2-3, with TRBD1 identical over 7 bases. The ends lost 3 bases at V and 2 bases at J; junction bases unmatched: 6. This CDR3 contains 15 residues. In germline, CDR1 is SGDLS, CDR2 YYNGEE. CDR3 amino acids: CASSATGQVTDTQYF. The CDR3 DNA follows: TGTGCCAGCAGCGCCACCGGACAGGTCACAGATACGCAGTATTTT.

This clonotype is medium-sized within its sample. CDR3 residues: CASSTSLGRYNEQFF. CDR3 DNA sequence: TGTGCCAGTAGTACCTCCCTGGGCAGGTACAATGAGCAGTTCTTC. The chain employs TRBV19 and TRBJ2-1; D ambiguous. The V gene's germline CDR1 is LNHDA and CDR2 SQIVND (reference sequence). V lost 4 bases to trimming and J lost 4 bases, with 14 bases between them. CDR3 size: 15 residues.

Concerning this clonotype itself: The junction differs from germline at one of its ends, possibly a read error. The chain links TRBV2 to TRBJ2-1; the D is unclear. The germline gives CDR1 SNHLY, CDR2 FYNNEI. The CDR3 length is 12 residues. CDR3 sequence reads: CANSADRREQFF. As DNA, the CDR3 is TGTGCCAACAGTGCCGACCGAAGGGAGCAGTTCTTC.

Judged by abundance, this clonotype is medium-sized. The chain joins TRBV28 to TRBJ2-3; D remains ambiguous. This CDR3 spans 17 amino acids. V shed 3 bases and J shed 7 bases, with 23 bases lying between them. The V gene's germline CDR1 is MDHEN and CDR2 SYDVKM. CDR3 residues: CASSFPRSDPSTNTQYF. The CDR3 nucleotides are TGTGCCAGCAGTTTTCCCCGATCAGACCCGAGCACGAATACGCAGTATTTT.

This clonotype was recorded once. A far bigger clonotype differs at one base, so this is likely a read error. This chain joins TRBV28 and TRBJ2-1; 10 nucleotides agree with TRBD2. The J call may be in error: the DNA end matches TRBJ2-7 better. The germline CDR1 and CDR2 sequences are MDHEN and SYDVKM. CDR3 length: 14 residues. CDR3 in amino acids: CASSLLAGAHEQYF. In DNA form, the CDR3 reads TGTGCCAGCAGTTTACTAGCGGGAGCCCACGAGCAGTACTTC.

By proportion, this clonotype is large. The chain couples TRBV9 to TRBJ2-2; D gene uncertain. V shed 6 bases and J shed 2 bases, with 8 bases lying between them. CDR3 length equals 13 residues. The germline CDR1 and CDR2 sequences are SGDLS and YYNGEE. DNA of the CDR3: TGTGCCAGCAAGGAAGGAAACACCGGGGAGCTGTTTTTT. Translated, it gives CASKEGNTGELFF. Full variable domain (missing parts from reference TRBV9 and TRBJ2-2): DSGVTQTPKHLITATGQRVTLRCSPRSGDLSVYWYQQSLDQGLQFLIQYYNGEERAKGNILERFSAQQFPDLHSELNLSSLELGDSALYFCASKEGNTGELFFGEGSRLTVL.

In this sample, this clonotype is medium-sized. The chain recombines TRBV19 with TRBJ2-4; either TRBD1 or TRBD2 may fit D (5 bases each). CDR3 length: 14 residues. Germline assignment: CDR1 LNHDA and CDR2 SQIVND (reference sequence). Trimming left V 4 bases short and J 8 bases short, with 15 bases between. The CDR3 reads CASSTPNLGDIQYF. CDR3 DNA sequence: TGTGCCAGTAGTACCCCCAACCTGGGGGACATTCAGTACTTC.

Notes on this clonotype: This may be a read error, as it is one base from a much larger clone. Without the conserved terminal phenylalanine or tryptophan, this CDR3 likely stems from a read error. The chain has TRBV6-6 and TRBJ2-7; D is unresolved. Trimming cost V 6 bases and J 0 bases, with 15 bases left between them. Germline CDR1 and CDR2: MNHNY and SVGAGI (reference sequence). The CDR3 covers 15 residues. The CDR3 DNA follows: TGTGCCAGCAGACTTACACAACTGCCCTCCTACGAGCAGTACCTC. It encodes CASRLTQLPSYEQYL.

With regard to this clonotype: Being one base from a much bigger clone, this may be a read error. The chain carries TRBV6-5 and TRBJ1-2; tentative D call: TRBD1 (5 bases). Germline lookup yields CDR1 MNHEY and CDR2 SVGAGI. The CDR3 is 12 amino acids. The CDR3 coding sequence is TGTGCCAACAGTTACAGGAACTATGGCTACACCTTC. This codes for CANSYRNYGYTF.

This clonotype is classed as medium-sized. This chain links TRBV7-3 with TRBJ2-3; 8 nucleotides line up with TRBD1. Germline CDR1 and CDR2: SGHTA and FQGTGA. With 5 bases clipped from V and 5 bases from J, the junction kept 6 bases outside the gene matches. CDR3 size: 14 residues. Here the CDR3 reads CASSPTGGKDTQYF. The CDR3 DNA is TGTGCCAGCAGCCCTACAGGGGGGAAAGATACGCAGTATTTT. Using reference TRBV7-3 and TRBJ2-3 for the parts outside the CDR3, the full variable domain is GAGVSQTPSNKVTEKGKYVELRCDPISGHTALYWYRQSLGQGPEFLIYFQGTGAADDSGLPNDRFFAVRPEGSVSTLKIQRTERGDSAVYLCASSPTGGKDTQYFGPGTRLTVL.